These 25 T cell receptor beta chains came from one sample sequenced in a study of T cell repertoires in cytomegalovirus infection. Antigens of these TCRs are unknown. TCRdb called the reads again in MiXCR, with one record for every CDR3 protein. Among fewer than 55,000 distinct CDR3 sequences, 15% to 20% were seen once, and the ten largest hold roughly 75%. The sequenced sample was CD8+ T cells from cultured PBMCs, obtained from culture after CMV antigen stimulation. The receptors stem from a human donor in good health (CMV status not recorded). Some clones in this sample may be carry-over from other donors' samples.

The CDR3 bases are TGTGCCAGCACGGATTCTGGAAACACCATATATTTT. It translates to CASTDSGNTIYF. This chain connects TRBV7-8 to TRBJ1-3, with no clear D. This CDR3 spans 12 amino acids. V was pared by 7 bases and J by 1 base, with 5 bases between. CDR1 and CDR2 from the germline V gene are SGHVS and FQNEAQ.

The chain couples TRBV6-1 to TRBJ1-1; 8 bases map to TRBD1. V lost 1 base and J lost 3; bases outside the gene matches: 1. The CDR3 extends over 14 amino acids. The germline CDR1 and CDR2 sequences are MNHNS and SASEGT. The CDR3 region is CASSEGTGYTEAFF. CDR3 nucleotides: TGTGCCAGCAGTGAAGGGACAGGGTACACTGAAGCTTTCTTT.

This clonotype was seen a handful of times. This sequence joins TRBV19 and TRBJ1-1; D remains unclear. The CDR3 is 12 amino acids. Germline loops: CDR1 LNHDA, CDR2 SQIVND (reference sequence). Trimming took off 3 bases at V and 5 bases at J, with 7 bases between the two ends. In nucleotides, the CDR3 is TGTGCCAGTAGTATCGGGTTTACTGAAGCTTTCTTT. This sequence encodes CASSIGFTEAFF.

The rearrangement uses TRBV12-5 and TRBJ2-7; D gene unclear. This CDR3 is 14 amino acids long. Looked up from germline, CDR1 is LGHNT and CDR2 is FRNRAP. Trimming took 7 bases from V and 3 from J, leaving 16 bases between them. CDR3 sequence: CASVVDGGFYEQYF. In DNA form, the CDR3 reads TGTGCTAGTGTTGTGGACGGTGGGTTCTACGAGCAGTACTTC.

Here the CDR3 reads CASSLGQGAAGELFF. The CDR3 DNA is TGTGCCAGCAGTCTTGGACAGGGGGCGGCCGGGGAGCTGTTTTTT. V gene TRBV7-6 combines with J gene TRBJ2-2, with 11 bases that match TRBD1. The CDR3 sequence is 15 residues long. V shed 6 bases, J shed 6 bases, and the junction held 6 bases outside the gene matches. Per germline, CDR1 SGHVS and CDR2 FNYEAQ. Full variable domain (outside the CDR3, taken from reference TRBV7-6 and TRBJ2-2): GAGVSQSPRYKVTKRGQDVALRCDPISGHVSLYWYRQALGQGPEFLTYFNYEAQQDKSGLPNDRFSAERPEGSISTLTIQRTEQRDSAMYRCASSLGQGAAGELFFGEGSRLTVL.

The chain recombines TRBV7-9 with TRBJ1-1, with D possibly TRBD1 on 6 matching bases. The V gene's germline CDR1 is SEHNR and CDR2 FQNEAQ (reference sequence). The CDR3 is 15 amino acids. The V gene lost 6 bases and the J gene lost 3 bases, with 17 bases spanning the gap. CDR3 bases: TGTGCCAGCAGGACCGGGGGGGGCTGGGACACTGAAGCTTTCTTT. It codes for CASRTGGGWDTEAFF.

This clonotype came up a few times. V gene TRBV7-8 combines with J gene TRBJ1-1, with TRBD1 matching 9 bases. The J segment lost 2 bases and the V segment lost 3 bases, leaving 7 bases of the junction unmatched. Looked up from germline, CDR1 is SGHVS and CDR2 is FQNEAQ. This CDR3 contains 16 residues. CDR3 residues: CASSFRDREQNTEAFF. In DNA, the CDR3 is TGTGCCAGCAGCTTCCGGGACAGGGAACAAAACACTGAAGCTTTCTTT.

This chain uses TRBV5-6 with TRBJ2-3, with TRBD1 matching over 7 bases. V lost 2 bases, J lost 0 bases, and 3 bases stayed unmatched. CDR1 is SGHDT and CDR2 is YYEEEE in the germline V gene. This CDR3 comprises 15 residues. For the CDR3, the DNA is TGTGCCAGCAGCTTACAGGGGAGAAGCACAGATACGCAGTATTTT. Protein sequence: CASSLQGRSTDTQYF.

This clonotype was counted between two and nine times. The chain links TRBV7-8 to TRBJ2-7, with D possibly TRBD1 on 5 matching bases. The CDR3 is 13 amino acids. Germline CDR1 reads SGHVS; CDR2 reads FQNEAQ. The V end was cut by 0 bases, the J end by 4 bases, with 7 bases between. CDR3 sequence (DNA): TGTGCCAGCAGCTTAGCGGGGCATTACGAGCAGTACTTC. Encoded protein: CASSLAGHYEQYF.

In this sample, this clonotype turned up a few times. The chain links TRBV2 to TRBJ2-5; D unclear. The CDR3 extends over 11 amino acids. Trimming removed 3 bases from V and 5 bases from J, with 4 bases in between. Germline assignment: CDR1 SNHLY and CDR2 FYNNEI. This CDR3 is CASSDFETQYF. In DNA, the CDR3 is TGTGCCAGCAGTGACTTCGAGACCCAGTACTTC. Full variable domain (missing parts from reference TRBV2 and TRBJ2-5): EPEVTQTPSHQVTQMGQEVILRCVPISNHLYFYWYRQILGQKVEFLVSFYNNEISEKSEIFDDQFSVERPDGSNFTLKIRSTKLEDSAMYFCASSDFETQYFGPGTRLLVL.

This sequence joins TRBV7-6 and TRBJ1-2; D is undetermined. Deletions cut 8 bases from V and 2 bases from J, with 15 bases between. The CDR3 length is 14 residues. Germline V gives CDR1 SGHVS, CDR2 FNYEAQ. This chain's CDR3 is CASWIAIQNYGYTF. As DNA, the CDR3 is TGTGCCAGCTGGATAGCTATTCAAAACTATGGCTACACCTTC.

The gene calls are TRBV6-2 or TRBV6-3 and TRBJ2-7; 9 bases agree with TRBD1. CDR1 and CDR2 from the germline V gene are MNHEY and SVGEGT. The V segment lost 0 bases and the J segment 2 bases; nucleotides outside the gene matches: 11. The length of the CDR3 is 18 residues. Here the CDR3 DNA reads TGTGCCAGCAGTTACTCGACATCCGGGACAGGGATACCCTACGAGCAGTACTTC. Protein sequence: CASSYSTSGTGIPYEQYF.

The chain links TRBV6-2 or TRBV6-3 to TRBJ1-2; no firm D call. Germline CDR1 MNHEY, CDR2 SVGEGT. V gave up 7 bases and J gave up 3 bases, with 9 bases separating them. This CDR3 spans 12 amino acids. The DNA for the CDR3 is TGTGCCAGCACTGGGATGGACTATGGCTACACCTTC. It codes for CASTGMDYGYTF.

This clonotype was seen repeatedly, ten times or more. This chain links TRBV27 with TRBJ2-1, with 8 bases lining up with TRBD2. The length of the CDR3 is 17 residues. V shed 6 bases and J 4 bases; nucleotides not matched to a gene: 14. CDR1 and CDR2 (germline): MNHEY, SMNVEV (reference sequence). The CDR3 protein is CASSPAYPAGEYNEQFF. The CDR3 nucleotides are TGTGCCAGCAGCCCAGCATATCCAGCGGGGGAGTACAATGAGCAGTTCTTC.

The CDR3 here is CASSWLLSSYNEQFF. The CDR3 bases are TGTGCCAGCAGTTGGCTTTTGAGCTCCTACAATGAGCAGTTCTTC. This chain joins TRBV6-2 or TRBV6-3 and TRBJ2-1, with unresolved D. Germline-derived CDR1 and CDR2 are MNHEY and SVGEGT. V shed 4 bases and J shed 0 bases, with 10 bases lying between them. The CDR3 is 15 amino acids.

This clonotype was seen a few times. V gene TRBV7-2 combines with J gene TRBJ2-1; either TRBD1 or TRBD2 may fit D (5 bases each). The V end was cut by 2 bases, the J end by 12 bases, with 14 bases between. CDR3 length: 13 residues. Germline V gives CDR1 SGHTA, CDR2 FQGNSA. The CDR3: CASSLNGRETQFF. Here the CDR3 DNA reads TGTGCCAGCAGCTTAAACGGCAGGGAGACGCAGTTCTTC.

This chain joins TRBV30 and TRBJ1-5; D may be TRBD1 (6 bases). V gave up 0 bases and J gave up 5 bases, with 11 bases separating them. In germline, CDR1 is GTSNPN, CDR2 SVGIG (reference sequence). The CDR3 loop spans 14 amino acids. The CDR3 spells CAWSVTGFHQPQHF. Written as DNA, the CDR3 is TGTGCCTGGAGTGTAACAGGGTTTCATCAGCCCCAGCATTTT. The variable domain in full, with the rest retrieved from reference TRBV30 and TRBJ1-5, is SQTIHQWPATLVQPVGSPLSLECTVEGTSNPNLYWYRQAAGRGLQLLFYSVGIGQISSEVPQNLSASRPQDRQFILSSKKLLLSDSGFYLCAWSVTGFHQPQHFGDGTRLSIL.

V usage is TRBV7-2 and J usage is TRBJ2-7; no definite D call. The CDR3 length is 14 residues. The germline gives CDR1 SGHTA, CDR2 FQGNSA. The V and J ends lost 11 bases and 0 bases respectively, with 17 bases between them. This CDR3 reads CAGRPPLSSYEQYF. The DNA for the CDR3 is TGTGCCGGCCGCCCCCCACTGAGCTCCTACGAGCAGTACTTC.

This clonotype came up a few times. The chain joins TRBV10-2 to TRBJ2-5, with TRBD2 matching 10 bases. V dropped 8 bases and J dropped 5; count of bases not matched to a gene: 14. Germline CDR1 and CDR2: WSHSY and SAAADI. This CDR3 contains 16 residues. The DNA of the CDR3 is TGCGCCAGCCGGGGGCCTAGCGGGGGCCCGGGGGAGACCCAGTACTTC. Its protein product is CASRGPSGGPGETQYF.

The chain couples TRBV11-2 to TRBJ1-4; D is undetermined. Germline V gene data show CDR1 as SGHAT and CDR2 as FQNNGV. The CDR3 consists of 18 residues. V was clipped by 0 bases and J by 0 bases, with 14 bases between them. For the CDR3, the DNA is TGTGCCAGCAGCTTAGAACTACTTCCCTCAGCAACTAATGAAAAACTGTTTTTT. This sequence encodes CASSLELLPSATNEKLFF.

The chain is built from TRBV7-2 and TRBJ2-5; a weak D match, TRBD1 (6 bases). This CDR3 has 16 amino acids. Trimming pared 6 bases from V and 0 bases from J, leaving 17 bases between. Germline V lookup: CDR1 SGHTA, CDR2 FQGNSA. The CDR3 is CASSQGQSLYQETQYF. The CDR3 bases are TGTGCCAGCAGTCAAGGACAGAGTCTGTACCAAGAGACCCAGTACTTC. The full variable domain, with the rest looked up from reference TRBV7-2 and TRBJ2-5, is GAGVSQSPSNKVTEKGKDVELRCDPISGHTALYWYRQSLGQGLEFLIYFQGNSAPDKSGLPSDRFSAERTGGSVSTLTIQRTQQEDSAVYLCASSQGQSLYQETQYFGPGTRLLVL.

This clonotype has ten or more counts. The chain recombines TRBV11-2 with TRBJ2-2; TRBD1 might be the D (6 bases). Trimming removed 3 bases at V and 4 bases at J, with 15 bases between. The CDR3 is made up of 16 amino acids. The germline gives CDR1 SGHAT, CDR2 FQNNGV. The CDR3 here is CASSLERGYSTGELFF. The CDR3 DNA reads TGTGCCAGCAGCTTGGAGAGGGGGTATTCCACCGGGGAGCTGTTTTTT.

This rearrangement joins TRBV7-9 to TRBJ2-1; TRBD1 matches 7 bases. V trimming: 5 bases; J trimming: 5 bases; junction bases outside the gene matches: 9. CDR3 length equals 15 residues. Germline V gene lookup returns CDR1 SEHNR and CDR2 FQNEAQ (reference sequence). The CDR3, as DNA: TGTGCCAGCAGCAGTAAGGACAGGCCCAACAATGAGCAGTTCTTC. Protein: CASSSKDRPNNEQFF.

The chain uses TRBV24-1 and TRBJ2-1; D is unclear. Looked up from germline, CDR1 is KGHDR and CDR2 is SFDVKD. Trimming removed 1 base from V and 7 bases from J, with 10 bases in between. The CDR3 is 14 residues long. The CDR3 here is CATSDLEGNNEQFF. CDR3 DNA sequence: TGTGCCACCAGTGATTTAGAAGGGAATAATGAGCAGTTCTTC.

This clonotype was observed a few times. The rearrangement joins TRBV7-8 to TRBJ2-5; possibly TRBD1 or TRBD2 for D (5 bases each). Germline V gene data show CDR1 as SGHVS and CDR2 as FQNEAQ. The CDR3 sequence is 17 residues long. Trimming removed 1 base from V and 3 bases from J, with 18 bases in between. The CDR3 DNA reads as TGTGCCAGCAGCTTAGAAAGGGCAGGGTGGGGGAAAGAGACCCAGTACTTC. Its translation is CASSLERAGWGKETQYF.